This TCR beta chain stems from a study of blood T cell repertoires in COVID-19. Whole-study context: Nucleic acid was either cDNA or gDNA, and it came from T cells, B-cell-depleted T cells, or PBMCs.

The germline CDR1 and CDR2 sequences are MRHNA and SNTAGT. V trimming: 11 bases; J trimming: 2 bases; junction bases outside the gene matches: 4. The CDR3 has 14 residues. Participants had their cohort set by participant-reported clinical history. Some clones are missing from TCRdb's copy, which holds only in-frame ones; the method was immunoSEQ multiplex PCR. The table records 310,000 or so clones, roughly 90% of them present only once. This clone was observed at least ten times. The sequence was obtained from a woman aged 25 to 39 who had recovered from COVID-19. The sample taken for sequencing was PBMCs or T cells enriched from blood (not recorded which). This chain links TRBV6-4 with TRBJ2-3, with 13 positions matching TRBD2. The CDR3 sequence: CAAGTSGTTDTQYF. In DNA form, the CDR3 reads TGTGCCGCTGGGACTAGCGGGACCACAGATACGCAGTATTTT.